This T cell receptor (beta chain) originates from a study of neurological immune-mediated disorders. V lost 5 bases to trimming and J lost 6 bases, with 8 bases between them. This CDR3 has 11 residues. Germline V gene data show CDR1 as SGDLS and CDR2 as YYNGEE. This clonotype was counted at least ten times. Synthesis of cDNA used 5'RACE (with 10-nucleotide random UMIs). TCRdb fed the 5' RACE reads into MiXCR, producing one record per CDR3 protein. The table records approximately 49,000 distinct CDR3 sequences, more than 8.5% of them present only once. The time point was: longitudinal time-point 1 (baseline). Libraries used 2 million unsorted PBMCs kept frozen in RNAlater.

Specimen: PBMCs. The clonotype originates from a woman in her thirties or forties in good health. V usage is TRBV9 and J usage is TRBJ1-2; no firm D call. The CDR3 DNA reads TGTGCCAGCAGTGCCCCGGATGGCTACACCTTC. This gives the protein CASSAPDGYTF.